The rows below give T cell receptor beta chains drawn from one sample of a study of blood T cell repertoires in COVID-19. Method: immunoSEQ multiplex PCR; TCRdb's copy keeps in-frame clones and lacks some. The repertoire holds about 150,000 clones, with around 80% as singletons. What was sequenced was peripheral blood. Receptors originate from a man aged 55-75 years with acute or convalescent COVID-19. CDR3s include the opening cysteine and the closing phenylalanine or tryptophan. Each record gives: clone size, V gene, D gene, CDR3 length, J gene, CDR3 DNA, CDR3 protein. D genes are given only for firm matches. Some rows have no size entry. The others give once, few or many, or a class for an expanded clone.

>NA|TRBV7-3|TRBD2|17|TRBJ2-3
TGTGCCAGCAGCTTAACGGGACTAGCGGGAGGCGCAGATACGCAGTATTTT
CASSLTGLAGGADTQYF
>NA|TRBV9|NA|16|TRBJ2-2
TGTGCCAGCAGCGTAGCTTCCGGGGGGCGGACCGGGGAGCTGTTTTTT
CASSVASGGRTGELFF
>once|TRBV4-3|NA|13|TRBJ2-2
TGCGCCAGCAGCTATACTGGTACCGGGGAGCTGTTTTTT
CASSYTGTGELFF
>NA|TRBV7-8|NA|15|TRBJ1-6
TGTGGGACAAAAACGGGTACAGGCGATAATTCACCCCTCCACTTT
CGTKTGTGDNSPLHF
>once|TRBV7-2|NA|16|TRBJ1-2
TGTGCCAGCAGCCCTCAAGGAGGGAATGGTAACTATGGCTACACCTTC
CASSPQGGNGNYGYTF
>few|TRBV9|NA|16|TRBJ1-5
TGTGCCAGCAGCGCCTCCGGTAGTCCAGGGCAGCAGCCCCAGCATTTT
CASSASGSPGQQPQHF
>NA|TRBV3-1/TRBV3-2|TRBD2|16|TRBJ2-4
TGTGCCAGCAGCGGCGATGGGACTATAAACAAAAACATTCAGTACTTC
CASSGDGTINKNIQYF
>NA|TRBV6-5|TRBD1|15|TRBJ1-6
TGTGCCAGCAGTTATAGACAGGGGGCCAATTCACCCCTCCACTTT
CASSYRQGANSPLHF
>NA|TRBV6-5|TRBD1|15|TRBJ2-7
TGTGCCAGCAGTTACCGGGACAGGGGGTCCTACGAGCAGTACTTC
CASSYRDRGSYEQYF
>NA|TRBV28|TRBD1|17|TRBJ2-7
TGTGCCAGCAGTCGACTCGCCGCCGGGACAGAGAGCTACGCGCAGTACTTC
CASSRLAAGTESYAQYF
>NA|TRBV2|NA|13|TRBJ2-5
TGTGCCAGCAGTCAGTGGGAGTGGGAGACCCAGTACTTC
CASSQWEWETQYF
>NA|TRBV18|NA|15|TRBJ1-1
TGTGCCAGCTCACCAGCGGGGGCGCGAGGTACTGAAGCTTTCTTT
CASSPAGARGTEAFF
>NA|TRBV2|NA|12|TRBJ1-4
TGTGCCACCGGAGGGGATAATGAAAAACTGTTTTTT
CATGGDNEKLFF
>once|TRBV7-2|NA|17|TRBJ1-6
TGTGCCAGCAGCTTAAAGGGGGTTGGGGGCTATAATTCACCCCTCCACTTT
CASSLKGVGGYNSPLHF
>few|TRBV10-3|NA|15|TRBJ2-7
TGTGCCATCATGGATCTCAACTACGGACTGGGGGAGCAGTACTTC
CAIMDLNYGLGEQYF
>NA|TRBV3-1/TRBV3-2|NA|12|TRBJ2-3
TGTGCCAGCAGCCTCGAGACAGCTACGCAGTATTTT
CASSLETATQYF
>once|TRBV2|NA|14|TRBJ1-5
TGTGCCAGCAGGCGGTGGAATGGCAATCAGCCCCAGCATTTT
CASRRWNGNQPQHF
>NA|TRBV9|TRBD2|18|TRBJ2-7
TGTGCCAGCAGCGTAGCTCTAGCGGGAGGGCCGAGCCTGGACGAGCAGTACTTC
CASSVALAGGPSLDEQYF
>NA|TRBV5-1|TRBD1|15|TRBJ2-7
TGCGCCAGCAGCTCCCAGACAGGGATTACCTACGAGCAGTACTTC
CASSSQTGITYEQYF
>NA|TRBV6-1|NA|16|TRBJ1-2
TGTGCCAGCAGTGATCGCCCGGGAGACGGGTACTATGGCTACACCTTC
CASSDRPGDGYYGYTF
>NA|TRBV7-2|TRBD1|15|TRBJ1-6
TGTGCCAGCAGCTCGACGACAGGGATTTATTCACCCCTCCACTTT
CASSSTTGIYSPLHF
>once|TRBV6-5|NA|14|TRBJ2-7
TGTGCCAGCAGTTACCGGAGGGGATGGGACGAGCAGTACTTC
CASSYRRGWDEQYF
>NA|TRBV30|NA|14|TRBJ1-1
TGTGCCTGGAAGCGGTCTCCGGCGGACACTGAAGCTTTCTTT
CAWKRSPADTEAFF
>NA|TRBV19|TRBD2|15|TRBJ2-3
TGTGCCAGCACCACTAGCGGCCGACCCACAGATACGCAGTATTTT
CASTTSGRPTDTQYF
>NA|TRBV28|TRBD1|15|TRBJ2-7
TGTGCCAGCAGTTTAGGGACAGGGCCACCCTACGAGCAGTACTTC
CASSLGTGPPYEQYF
>NA|TRBV9|NA|15|TRBJ1-3
TGTGCCAGCAGCGACAGGGAGAGCTCTGGAAACACCATATATTTT
CASSDRESSGNTIYF
>NA|TRBV19|NA|14|TRBJ2-3
TGTGCCAGTAGTATAGGCACAATCACAGATACGCAGTATTTT
CASSIGTITDTQYF
>NA|TRBV7-2|TRBD1|15|TRBJ1-3
TGTGCCAGCAGCTTGGGACAGAGCTCTGGAAACACCATATATTTT
CASSLGQSSGNTIYF